The 11 T cell receptor beta chains in this list originate from one sample, sequenced in a study of T-cell memory formation after mild COVID-19 (dated by TCRdb to about 2021). The library was obtained by 5' RACE. TCRdb records Illumina NovaSeq 6000 as the sequencer. TCRdb applied fastp at Q25 and MiXCR to the public reads, then kept only in-frame beta chains. Identical CDR3 protein sequences are pooled into one entry, listed with their most common genes and DNA. The sample table lists 550,000 to 700,000 distinct CDR3 sequences, 18% of them with a count of one. The ten largest make up around 13% of the sample. The sample was PBMCs or a T cell subset sorted from them (not recorded which). The receptor set was obtained from an adult woman who had mild COVID-19 (a few samples of this study predate the infection). The sample titles of this study are shuffled in the database, so cell type and time point are left out; the donor was told from shared clones.

This clonotype has a handful of counts. In DNA, the CDR3 is TGTGCCAGCAGACCAGCGGGCAGCGTAATGAACACTGAAGCTTTCTTT. Its protein is CASRPAGSVMNTEAFF. The chain employs TRBV2 and TRBJ1-1, with unresolved D. CDR3 size: 16 residues. Germline V gene data show CDR1 as SNHLY and CDR2 as FYNNEI. V was cut by 6 bases and J by 0 bases, with 17 bases left in between.

There are a few counts of this clonotype. CDR3 residues: CSVVEGQMNTEAFF. The CDR3, as DNA: TGCAGCGTTGTAGAAGGACAGATGAACACTGAAGCTTTCTTT. The rearrangement joins TRBV29-1 to TRBJ1-1; tentatively, D is TRBD1 (6 bases). Germline lookup yields CDR1 SQVTM and CDR2 ANQGSEA. The germline V and J ends were trimmed by 4 bases and 0 bases, with 12 bases remaining between them. CDR3 length: 14 amino acids.

DNA for the CDR3: TGTGCCAGCAGTTTTAACAGGGACGGGGAGCTGTTTTTT. Encoded protein: CASSFNRDGELFF. This chain joins TRBV12-3 or TRBV12-4 and TRBJ2-2, with a weak D call TRBD1 (6 bases). The CDR3 loop spans 13 amino acids. Trimming took off 3 bases at V and 7 bases at J, with 9 bases between the two ends.

This clonotype was recorded a few times. This chain links TRBV7-8 with TRBJ2-7; 9 nucleotides align to TRBD1. The germline gives CDR1 SGHVS, CDR2 FQNEAQ. V lost 1 base, J lost 4 bases, and 14 bases stayed unmatched. This CDR3 contains 18 residues. CDR3 DNA: TGTGCCAGCAGCTTAGTCAGTATCGGGACAGGGCACGCTTACGAGCAGTACTTC. Translated: CASSLVSIGTGHAYEQYF. Filled out from reference TRBV7-8 and TRBJ2-7, the complete variable domain reads GAGVSQSPRYKVAKRGQDVALRCDPISGHVSLFWYQQALGQGPEFLTYFQNEAQLDKSGLPSDRFFAERPEGSVSTLKIQRTQQEDSAVYLCASSLVSIGTGHAYEQYFGPGTRLTVT.

The V call is TRBV20-1, the J call TRBJ2-7; D may be TRBD1 (6 bases). Germline V CDR1 and CDR2: DFQATT, SNEGSKA (reference sequence). The CDR3 consists of 11 residues. V was cut by 6 bases and J by 7 bases, with 13 bases left in between. The CDR3 DNA sequence: TGCAGTGCAACCACAGGGTTTGAGCAGTACTTC. Translation gives CSATTGFEQYF.

This clonotype was detected a few times. This rearrangement joins TRBV6-5 to TRBJ2-5, with D possibly being TRBD2 (6 bases). The CDR3 sequence is 12 residues long. Germline V gives CDR1 MNHEY, CDR2 SVGAGI. The V and J ends lost 5 bases and 5 bases respectively, with 9 bases between them. The CDR3 reads CASSGRWETQYF. CDR3 DNA: TGTGCCAGCAGTGGGAGGTGGGAGACCCAGTACTTC.

This clonotype occurred a few times. V gene TRBV20-1 combines with J gene TRBJ2-7; TRBD2 matches at 7 bases. CDR3 length: 15 residues. CDR1 is DFQATT, CDR2 SNEGSKA, per germline (reference sequence). Trimming cost V 3 bases and J 2 bases; bases outside gene matches: 10. CDR3 protein: CSARPREGITYEQYF. CDR3 nucleotide sequence: TGCAGTGCTAGGCCCAGGGAGGGCATCACCTACGAGCAGTACTTC.

This clonotype was counted only a few times. The rearrangement links TRBV12-3 or TRBV12-4 to TRBJ2-3; 7 nucleotides match TRBD2. Unmatched junction bases numbered 6, after V lost 7 bases and J lost 2 bases. The CDR3 spans 14 residues. This CDR3 reads CASKTGTNTDTQYF. The CDR3 bases are TGTGCCAGCAAGACCGGGACTAACACAGATACGCAGTATTTT.

The CDR3 bases are TGCAGCGCTCCCGGACAGGGATATGGCTACACCTTC. Translating it yields CSAPGQGYGYTF. This rearrangement joins TRBV29-1 to TRBJ1-2; TRBD1 matches 8 bases. The CDR3 covers 12 residues. V lost 7 bases, J lost 5 bases, and 6 bases stayed unmatched. In germline, CDR1 is SQVTM, CDR2 ANQGSEA.

This clonotype was seen a handful of times. CDR3 residues: CASSQDFSGRNYGYTF. CDR3 sequence (DNA): TGCGCCAGCAGCCAAGATTTTTCGGGGCGGAACTATGGCTACACCTTC. The V gene is TRBV4-1, the J gene TRBJ1-2; D is perhaps TRBD1 (5 bases). Germline V gene sequence: CDR1 MGHRA, CDR2 YSYEKL. CDR3 length: 16 residues. Trimming took 0 bases from V and 2 from J, leaving 13 bases between them.

This clonotype has only a few counts. The genes are TRBV6-5 and TRBJ1-3, with 8 bases matching TRBD1. Germline V gene lookup returns CDR1 MNHEY and CDR2 SVGAGI. This CDR3 comprises 16 residues. Losses at the gene ends were 2 bases for V and 1 base for J; bases not matched to a gene: 4. CDR3 residues: CASSYGTGLSGNTIYF. CDR3 nucleotide sequence: TGTGCCAGCAGTTACGGGACAGGCCTTTCTGGAAACACCATATATTTT.